Below are 25 T cell receptor beta chains sequenced from a single sample in a study of PD-L1 blockade in urothelial cancer. Libraries were prepared by immunoSEQ multiplex PCR; TCRdb keeps only in-frame clonotypes and omits some of them. The data contain about 24,000 clones, roughly nine tenths of them seen just once; the ten biggest clones take up roughly 3%. This sample comprised PBMCs, obtained around atezolizumab (anti-PD-L1) treatment. These receptors all stem from a man over 45 with urothelial cancer.

The V call is TRBV11-3, the J call TRBJ2-3; TRBD1 is a possible D gene (5 bases). Between the trimmed V and J ends, which lost 5 bases and 2 bases, there was a span of 14 bases. The germline gives CDR1 SGHNT, CDR2 YENEEA. This CDR3 has 15 amino acids. CDR3 sequence (DNA): TGTGCCAGCAGCGCCAGAAGGGGAAACACAGATACGCAGTATTTT. The encoded protein is CASSARRGNTDTQYF.

The chain is built from TRBV5-1 and TRBJ2-3; 7 nucleotides agree with TRBD2. Germline-derived CDR1 and CDR2 are SGHRS and YFSETQ. This CDR3 contains 16 residues. Trimming cost V 0 bases and J 1 base; bases outside gene matches: 5. The CDR3 loop reads CASSLVAAGGTDTQYF. The CDR3 bases are TGCGCCAGCAGCTTGGTCGCGGCGGGGGGCACAGATACGCAGTATTTT.

The V call is TRBV5-1, the J call TRBJ1-2; 9 positions match TRBD1. Trimming at V came to 4 bases and at J to 8 bases, leaving 6 bases not matched to a gene. The germline V gene has CDR1 SGHRS and CDR2 YFSETQ. This CDR3 spans 13 amino acids. The CDR3 nucleotides are TGCGCCAGCAGCGATGGACAGGGGCAGGGCTACACCTTC. Translation: CASSDGQGQGYTF.

This chain links TRBV5-1 with TRBJ2-3; D is ambiguous. This CDR3 comprises 13 residues. The V gene's germline CDR1 is SGHRS and CDR2 YFSETQ. V lost 0 bases to trimming and J lost 4 bases, with 6 bases between them. CDR3 protein: CASSLELADTQYF. The CDR3 coding sequence is TGCGCCAGCAGCTTGGAGCTAGCAGATACGCAGTATTTT.

J is TRBJ2-4 and V is TRBV11-3; tentatively, D is TRBD2 (5 bases). Germline CDR1 SGHNT, CDR2 YENEEA. The CDR3 extends over 13 amino acids. V lost 4 bases, J lost 8 bases, and 12 bases lay in between. The CDR3 loop is CASSSTSRDIQYF. In DNA form, the CDR3 reads TGTGCCAGCAGCTCCACGTCGAGGGACATTCAGTACTTC.

V and J are TRBV12-5 and TRBJ2-2; 9 nucleotides align to TRBD1. This CDR3 contains 16 residues. Germline values: CDR1 LGHNT, CDR2 FRNRAP. J was trimmed by 1 base and V by 5 bases; bases with no gene match: 5. The CDR3 is CASGPRQGVNTGELFF. Written as DNA, the CDR3 is TGTGCTAGTGGTCCCAGACAGGGGGTGAACACCGGGGAGCTGTTTTTT.

V is TRBV25-1 and J is TRBJ2-3; the D gene is possibly TRBD2 (5 bases). V shed 3 bases and J shed 4 bases, with 17 bases lying between them. The length of the CDR3 is 16 residues. The germline V gene encodes CDR1 MGHDK and CDR2 SYGVNS. CDR3 coding DNA: TGTGCCAGCAGTGATCCCTCCGGGATTCGCGCAGATACGCAGTATTTT. Protein product: CASSDPSGIRADTQYF.

This chain's CDR3 is CASSQTGGTNSPLHF. DNA for the CDR3: TGTGCCAGCAGTCAGACAGGGGGCACGAATTCACCCCTCCACTTT. The chain employs TRBV9 and TRBJ1-6; the match to TRBD1 covers 10 bases. CDR1 is SGDLS, CDR2 YYNGEE, per germline. The length of the CDR3 is 15 residues. Trimming removed 5 bases from V and 7 bases from J; junction bases left unmatched: 6.

The CDR3 reads CASSYSQGAEQYF. The CDR3, as DNA: TGTGCCAGCAGTTACTCACAGGGGGCCGAGCAGTACTTC. The chain uses TRBV6-5 and TRBJ2-7; TRBD1 aligns across 9 bases. This CDR3 contains 13 residues. The V gene end was trimmed by 0 bases and the J gene end by 6 bases; junction bases not matched to a gene: 0. From germline, CDR1 is MNHEY and CDR2 SVGAGI.

The chain has TRBV5-1 and TRBJ2-7; 8 nucleotides align to TRBD1. CDR3 length: 14 amino acids. Per the germline V gene, CDR1 is SGHRS and CDR2 is YFSETQ. V lost 5 bases to trimming and J lost 2 bases; unmatched junction nucleotides: 6. CDR3 sequence (DNA): TGCGCCAGCAGAAGGACAGGGTTTACCTACGAGCAGTACTTC. Encoded protein: CASRRTGFTYEQYF.

This clone was counted a single time. The V call is TRBV4-1, the J call TRBJ2-2; D possibly corresponds to TRBD1 (6 bases). The germline gives CDR1 MGHRA, CDR2 YSYEKL. The CDR3 is made up of 14 amino acids. V was clipped by 3 bases and J by 5 bases, with 10 bases between them. The CDR3 coding sequence is TGCGCCAGCAGCCATGGACAGTTAACCGGGGAGCTGTTTTTT. Its translation is CASSHGQLTGELFF.

The rearrangement links TRBV6-1 to TRBJ2-5; 8 bases fit TRBD2. The CDR3 spans 15 residues. V lost 6 bases, J lost 5 bases, and 11 bases stayed unmatched. Germline CDR1 and CDR2: MNHNS and SASEGT. CDR3 bases: TGTGCCAGCAGCCCCGCCGACGGGGGGGCCGAGACCCAGTACTTC. This codes for CASSPADGGAETQYF.

The J gene is TRBJ2-7, the V gene TRBV4-1; D is perhaps TRBD1 (5 bases). The CDR3 is 16 amino acids. Germline V gene data show CDR1 as MGHRA and CDR2 as YSYEKL. V lost 1 base and J 0 bases, leaving 13 bases between the germline ends. The CDR3 reads CASSQAYRRSSYEQYF. In DNA form, the CDR3 reads TGCGCCAGCAGCCAAGCCTACAGGCGAAGCTCCTACGAGCAGTACTTC.

The V call is TRBV4-1, the J call TRBJ2-5, with D maybe TRBD2 (5 bases). This CDR3 contains 11 residues. The germline gives CDR1 MGHRA, CDR2 YSYEKL. Trimming pared 5 bases from V and 7 bases from J, leaving 8 bases between. The CDR3 loop reads CASSEGWTQYF. The DNA of the CDR3 is TGCGCCAGCAGCGAGGGTTGGACCCAGTACTTC.

In this sample, this clone turned up a few times. The chain employs TRBV9 and TRBJ2-7; TRBD1 matches at 7 bases. In germline, CDR1 is SGDLS, CDR2 YYNGEE. The CDR3 has 14 amino acids. With 3 bases clipped from V and 4 bases from J, the junction kept 7 bases outside the gene matches. CDR3 loop: CASSEDGQVYEQYF. Here the CDR3 DNA reads TGTGCCAGCAGCGAAGATGGACAGGTGTACGAGCAGTACTTC.

This chain links TRBV4-3 with TRBJ1-4; TRBD1 matches at 8 bases. The V gene end was trimmed by 0 bases and the J gene end by 7 bases; junction bases not matched to a gene: 10. Germline V gives CDR1 LGHNA, CDR2 YSLEER. CDR3 size: 17 residues. This CDR3 is CASSQEPPGGLGEKLFF. The CDR3 bases are TGCGCCAGCAGCCAAGAGCCGCCAGGGGGCTTGGGTGAAAAACTGTTTTTT.

V is TRBV5-1 and J is TRBJ2-5; 10 nucleotides agree with TRBD1. The V and J ends lost 0 bases and 2 bases, in that order; junction bases with no gene match: 1. The CDR3 runs to 15 residues. Looked up from germline, CDR1 is SGHRS and CDR2 is YFSETQ. Here the CDR3 DNA reads TGCGCCAGCAGCTTGGGGGACAGGGGACAAGAGACCCAGTACTTC. Encoded protein: CASSLGDRGQETQYF.

The rearrangement uses TRBV2 and TRBJ2-2, with D unresolved. The CDR3 consists of 13 residues. Per the germline V gene, CDR1 is SNHLY and CDR2 is FYNNEI. V lost 7 bases to trimming and J lost 0 bases, with 6 bases between them. CDR3 in DNA: TGTGCCAGCATAGACTCGAACACCGGGGAGCTGTTTTTT. Translating gives CASIDSNTGELFF.

J is TRBJ2-7 and V is TRBV5-1, with 13 positions matching TRBD2. Germline trimming cut 3 bases from V and 2 bases from J; bases unmatched to any gene: 5. Germline values: CDR1 SGHRS, CDR2 YFSETQ. The CDR3 covers 16 residues. This CDR3 reads CASSSGLAGAPYEQYF. CDR3 bases: TGCGCCAGCAGCTCAGGACTAGCGGGGGCCCCCTACGAGCAGTACTTC.

The chain uses TRBV6-5 and TRBJ2-5; 8 bases match TRBD1. J gave up 5 bases and V 5 bases, and 7 bases lay outside the gene matches. From germline, CDR1 is MNHEY and CDR2 SVGAGI. This CDR3 comprises 14 residues. The CDR3 sequence: CASSKQGAWETQYF. CDR3 coding DNA: TGTGCCAGCAGTAAGCAGGGGGCGTGGGAGACCCAGTACTTC.

This chain joins TRBV7-9 and TRBJ2-1; D might be TRBD2 (7 bases). The germline gives CDR1 SEHNR, CDR2 FQNEAQ (reference sequence). The CDR3 runs to 14 residues. V lost 2 bases and J lost 5, with 10 bases in between. The CDR3: CASSLYGGHNEQFF. CDR3 DNA: TGTGCCAGCAGCTTATACGGGGGGCACAATGAGCAGTTCTTC.

The V gene is TRBV11-2, the J gene TRBJ2-5, with D tentatively TRBD2 (6 bases). V lost 4 bases and J lost 4, with 16 bases in between. Germline lookup yields CDR1 SGHAT and CDR2 FQNNGV. This CDR3 has 15 amino acids. The DNA for the CDR3 is TGTGCCAGCAGCTGGGGGAGGCAGGGTGGAGAGACCCAGTACTTC. Protein: CASSWGRQGGETQYF. Filled out from reference TRBV11-2 and TRBJ2-5, the complete variable domain reads EAGVAQSPRYKIIEKRQSVAFWCNPISGHATLYWYQQILGQGPKLLIQFQNNGVVDDSQLPKDRFSAERLKGVDSTLKIQPAKLEDSAVYLCASSWGRQGGETQYFGPGTRLLVL.

V is TRBV5-5 and J is TRBJ1-1; 9 bases agree with TRBD1. Germline CDR1 reads SGHKS; CDR2 reads YYEKEE (reference sequence). The length of the CDR3 is 16 residues. Losses at the gene ends were 2 bases for V and 9 bases for J; bases not matched to a gene: 14. The CDR3 coding sequence is TGTGCCAGCAGCTTACAGGGGGCGCGGGGGATCGGGCAAGCTTTCTTT. Its translation is CASSLQGARGIGQAFF.

The chain employs TRBV9 and TRBJ2-2; possible D gene TRBD2, 5 bases. CDR1 SGDLS and CDR2 YYNGEE come from the germline V gene. V lost 0 bases, J lost 7 bases, and 19 bases lay in between. The CDR3 sequence is 17 residues long. In nucleotides, the CDR3 is TGTGCCAGCAGCGTAGGGACTGCCCCCACTAAACACGGGGAGCTGTTTTTT. Protein: CASSVGTAPTKHGELFF.

V and J are TRBV4-1 and TRBJ2-7; D might be TRBD2 (6 bases). CDR3 length: 15 amino acids. V was pared by 8 bases and J by 0 bases, with 17 bases between. In germline, CDR1 is MGHRA, CDR2 YSYEKL. The CDR3 nucleotides read TGCGCCAGCTCGTTCCCGGGGGAAGGCTCCTACGAGCAGTACTTC. It translates to CASSFPGEGSYEQYF.